This is a list of T cell receptor beta chains from one sample in a study of control samples from healthy donors and cancer patients. The data were produced by immunoSEQ multiplex PCR, yet TCRdb's version contains in-frame clones alone and is incomplete. The data contain 95,000 to 130,000 clones, around 87% of them singletons. Sequencing used PBMCs. The origin of the receptors is a woman between 45 and 65 years old with colorectal cancer. The CDR3 runs from the conserved cysteine through the conserved F or W. D genes are given only for firm matches. Part of the rows lack a size; the others show once, few, many or a class for expanded clones.

NA	NA	TRBJ2-2	TRBV5-5	CASSLGPTVNTGELFF	TGTGCCAGCAGCTTGGGTCCGACAGTCAACACCGGGGAGCTGTTTTTT
NA	NA	TRBJ2-4	TRBV20-1	CSAREGQLQYF	TGCAGTGCTAGAGAGGGTCAGTTGCAGTACTTC
TRBD2	NA	TRBJ2-3	TRBV14	CASSRGLAGYGTDTQYF	TGTGCCAGCAGCCGCGGACTAGCGGGGTACGGCACAGATACGCAGTATTTT
TRBD1	NA	TRBJ2-1	TRBV18	CASSPGTGRDEQFF	TGTGCCAGCTCACCGGGGACAGGTAGAGATGAGCAGTTCTTC
TRBD2	NA	TRBJ2-2	TRBV3-1/TRBV3-2	CASSRQVATSAGELFF	TGTGCCAGCAGCCGCCAGGTCGCTACTAGCGCCGGGGAGCTGTTTTTT
NA	NA	TRBJ1-3	TRBV18	CASSPSVQASGNTIYF	TGTGCCAGCTCACCAAGCGTTCAGGCCTCTGGAAACACCATATATTTT
NA	NA	TRBJ2-7	TRBV2	CATGGQPYEQYF	TGTGCCACCGGAGGACAGCCCTACGAGCAGTACTTC
TRBD1	once	TRBJ2-5	TRBV25-1	CASRDPGTGRETQYF	TGTGCCAGCAGAGACCCCGGGACAGGTCGAGAGACCCAGTACTTC
TRBD2	NA	TRBJ2-2	TRBV5-4	CASSLARGANTGELFF	TGTGCCAGCAGCTTGGCGCGGGGGGCCAACACCGGGGAGCTGTTTTTT
TRBD1	NA	TRBJ2-7	TRBV6-2/TRBV6-3	CASSYSTRQGAYEQYF	TGTGCCAGCAGTTACTCGACTCGGCAGGGGGCCTACGAGCAGTACTTC
NA	NA	TRBJ1-1	TRBV7-3	CASARGADTEAFF	TGTGCCAGCGCTCGGGGGGCGGACACTGAAGCTTTCTTT
NA	NA	TRBJ1-4	TRBV23-1	CASSYMGPSLNEKLFF	TGCGCCAGCAGTTACATGGGACCCTCGCTTAATGAAAAACTGTTTTTT
TRBD1	few	TRBJ2-6	TRBV19	CASNLAGTGEFMGEDVLTF	TGTGCCAGTAATCTAGCCGGGACAGGGGAATTTATGGGGGAGGACGTCCTGACTTTC